This T cell receptor beta chain was sequenced for a study of immune evolution from preneoplasia to lung adenocarcinoma. Study results and caveats: KRAS-mutant nodules had the highest T cell clonality.

Per germline, CDR1 GTSNPN and CDR2 SVGIG (reference sequence). The CDR3 length is 15 residues. Trimming removed 3 bases from V and 5 bases from J; junction bases left unmatched: 10. H&E slides confirmed each diagnosis, reviewed by two pathologists independently. Data came from immunoSEQ multiplex PCR; TCRdb stores just in-frame clones and leaves some out. The sample has tens of thousands of clones, 70% to 85% seen once. This clone is labeled medium-sized. The antigen remains undetermined. The chain is built from TRBV30 and TRBJ2-4, with 7 bases identical to TRBD1. Sequencing input: FFPE invasive lung adenocarcinoma tissue. The TCR comes from a person aged 55-75 years with lung adenocarcinoma. The CDR3 bases are TGTGCCTGGAGACTGGGCGACAGGGATGAAAACATTCAGTACTTC. Its protein product is CAWRLGDRDENIQYF.